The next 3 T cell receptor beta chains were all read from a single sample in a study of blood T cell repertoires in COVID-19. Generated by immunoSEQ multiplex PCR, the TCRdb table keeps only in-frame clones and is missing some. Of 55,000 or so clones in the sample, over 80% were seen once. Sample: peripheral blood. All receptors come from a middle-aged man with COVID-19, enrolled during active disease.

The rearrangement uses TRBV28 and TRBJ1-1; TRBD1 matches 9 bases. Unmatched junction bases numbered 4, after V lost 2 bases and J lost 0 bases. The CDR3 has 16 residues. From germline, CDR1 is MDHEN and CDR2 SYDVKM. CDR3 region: CASSLVTGGVNTEAFF. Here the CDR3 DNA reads TGTGCCAGCAGTTTAGTTACAGGGGGCGTGAACACTGAAGCTTTCTTT.

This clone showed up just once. The CDR3 coding sequence is TGTGCCAGCAGTGAAGCTGGCAGAATTGGAGGGGAAGCTTTCTTT. This sequence encodes CASSEAGRIGGEAFF. The rearrangement links TRBV6-1 to TRBJ1-1, with D hard to call. Per the germline V gene, CDR1 is MNHNS and CDR2 is SASEGT. Trimming stripped 0 bases from V and 8 bases from J, with 16 bases between. The CDR3 covers 15 residues.

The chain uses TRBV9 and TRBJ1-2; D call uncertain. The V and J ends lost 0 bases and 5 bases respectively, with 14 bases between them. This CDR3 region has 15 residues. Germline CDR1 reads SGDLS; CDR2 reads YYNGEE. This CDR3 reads CASSVGSGRTYGYTF. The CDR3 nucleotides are TGTGCCAGCAGCGTAGGAAGCGGACGGACGTATGGCTACACCTTC.